Below, 28 T cell receptor beta chains from the same sample are listed, as sequenced in a study of blood T cell repertoires in COVID-19. Some clones are missing from TCRdb's copy, which holds only in-frame ones; the method was immunoSEQ multiplex PCR. The sample lists roughly 400,000 clones, around nine tenths occurring once. The sequencing sample was made of PBMCs or T cells enriched from blood (not recorded which). These receptors were collected from a young woman who had recovered from COVID-19.

The chain recombines TRBV7-3 with TRBJ2-3; tentative D call: TRBD2 (6 bases). The CDR3 is 18 residues long. The V gene lost 1 base and the J gene lost 1 base, with 18 bases spanning the gap. Germline values: CDR1 SGHTA, CDR2 FQGTGA. CDR3 in DNA: TGTGCCAGCAGCTTAAGAGGGCGACTAGGACCGGGCACAGATACGCAGTATTTT. Translation gives CASSLRGRLGPGTDTQYF.

The V and J genes are TRBV19 and TRBJ2-1; 13 bases fit TRBD2. This CDR3 contains 16 residues. Germline CDR1 LNHDA, CDR2 SQIVND (reference sequence). The trim removed 5 bases at V and 9 bases at J, leaving 10 bases unmatched. The DNA for the CDR3 is TGTGCCAGTAGTTCTAAAGGACTAGCGGGAGTCTCTGAGCAGTTCTTC. This sequence encodes CASSSKGLAGVSEQFF.

This clone was seen a single time. The chain links TRBV5-4 to TRBJ2-2; maybe TRBD1 (6 bases). V shed 3 bases and J shed 3 bases, with 15 bases lying between them. This CDR3 contains 16 residues. Germline CDR1 and CDR2: SGHNT and YYREEE (reference sequence). The CDR3 DNA reads as TGTGCCAGCAGCTCCCGGGACAACGGATACACCGGGGAGCTGTTTTTT. As protein: CASSSRDNGYTGELFF.

J is TRBJ2-1 and V is TRBV7-3; D is possibly TRBD2 (6 bases). With 1 base removed from V and 3 bases from J, the gap between germline ends came to 16 bases. Germline values: CDR1 SGHTA, CDR2 FQGTGA. The CDR3 loop spans 17 amino acids. The CDR3 sequence is CASSLKGVAGNYNEQFF. The CDR3 nucleotides are TGTGCCAGCAGCTTAAAGGGAGTGGCGGGGAACTACAATGAGCAGTTCTTC.

This chain joins TRBV19 and TRBJ1-4; D gene ambiguous. Germline lookup yields CDR1 LNHDA and CDR2 SQIVND (reference sequence). V lost 2 bases and J lost 7, with 8 bases in between. The CDR3 consists of 13 residues. CDR3: CASSITASEKLFF. Here the CDR3 DNA reads TGTGCCAGTAGTATAACTGCGAGTGAAAAACTGTTTTTT.

The chain couples TRBV4-2 to TRBJ1-2, with D hard to call. CDR3 length equals 19 residues. V was clipped by 1 base and J by 6 bases, with 27 bases between them. Germline V gene data show CDR1 as LGHNA and CDR2 as YNFKEQ. The CDR3 spells CASSQVGSTFTRRYDGYTF. Written as DNA, the CDR3 is TGTGCCAGCAGCCAAGTAGGCAGCACCTTCACTAGGAGATACGATGGCTACACCTTC.

The rearrangement joins TRBV5-1 to TRBJ2-1, with TRBD2 matching over 7 bases. There are 16 residues in the CDR3. V was pared by 0 bases and J by 4 bases, with 7 bases of the junction left unmatched. Germline V lookup: CDR1 SGHRS, CDR2 YFSETQ. CDR3 coding DNA: TGCGCCAGCAGCTTGGGGCGGGAGACACCGTACAATGAGCAGTTCTTC. Its protein product is CASSLGRETPYNEQFF.

This chain joins TRBV25-1 and TRBJ1-3; 7 nucleotides align to TRBD1. The germline V gene encodes CDR1 MGHDK and CDR2 SYGVNS. The CDR3 extends over 15 amino acids. J was trimmed by 4 bases and V by 6 bases; bases with no gene match: 9. The CDR3 DNA follows: TGTGCCAGCAGAGACCGGACAGGCCCCGGAAACACCATATATTTT. Translating it yields CASRDRTGPGNTIYF.

The chain uses TRBV3-1 (or the pseudogene TRBV3-2) and TRBJ1-2, with TRBD1 identical over 7 bases. Germline CDR1 LGHDT, CDR2 YNNKEL (reference sequence). The CDR3 contains 13 residues. Unmatched junction bases numbered 2, after V lost 4 bases and J lost 3 bases. Here the CDR3 DNA reads TGTGCCAGCAGCCTGGACAGGTACTATGGCTACACCTTC. Translation: CASSLDRYYGYTF.

This clone was observed a handful of times. The chain carries TRBV3-1 (or the pseudogene TRBV3-2) and TRBJ1-6; D is possibly TRBD1 (6 bases). The CDR3 totals 14 residues. V lost 8 bases, J lost 7 bases, and 15 bases lay in between. The germline gives CDR1 LGHDT, CDR2 YNNKEL (reference sequence). The CDR3 here is CASENRDSNSPLHF. DNA of the CDR3: TGTGCCAGCGAAAACAGGGATTCCAATTCACCCCTCCACTTT.

This clone appeared once. V and J are TRBV19 and TRBJ1-1; D possibly corresponds to TRBD1 (6 bases). Trimming removed 0 bases at V and 2 bases at J, with 10 bases between. CDR1 and CDR2 (germline): LNHDA, SQIVND (reference sequence). This CDR3 is 15 amino acids long. DNA of the CDR3: TGTGCCAGTAGTATAGAGGACAGATTTAACACTGAAGCTTTCTTT. It codes for CASSIEDRFNTEAFF.

This clone was detected only once. The V and J genes are TRBV10-1 and TRBJ2-7; TRBD1 matches 9 bases. J lost 2 bases, V lost 3 bases, and 14 bases had no gene match. The CDR3 has 18 residues. Germline-derived CDR1 and CDR2 are WNHNN and SYGVQD (reference sequence). In DNA form, the CDR3 reads TGCGCCAGCAGTGATAATACGACAGGGGGGAATGAGGCCTACGAGCAGTACTTC. Residues: CASSDNTTGGNEAYEQYF.

The chain is built from TRBV9 and TRBJ1-2, with D possibly matching TRBD1 (6 bases). Germline CDR1 reads SGDLS; CDR2 reads YYNGEE. The CDR3 extends over 13 amino acids. V lost 3 bases and J 5 bases, leaving 11 bases between the germline ends. CDR3 protein: CASSGTDFYGYTF. DNA of the CDR3: TGTGCCAGCAGCGGGACAGACTTTTATGGCTACACCTTC.

The V call is TRBV29-1, the J call TRBJ1-4; TRBD1 might be the D (6 bases). Germline lookup yields CDR1 SQVTM and CDR2 ANQGSEA. This CDR3 is built from 12 residues. Trimming took 7 bases from V and 8 from J, leaving 14 bases between them. The CDR3 here is CSAGEGGEKLFF. Here the CDR3 DNA reads TGCAGCGCAGGGGAGGGAGGAGAAAAACTGTTTTTT.

V usage is TRBV24-1 and J usage is TRBJ2-1, with TRBD2 identical over 8 bases. V gave up 6 bases and J gave up 4 bases; unmatched junction bases: 4. CDR1 is KGHDR and CDR2 is SFDVKD in the germline V gene. The CDR3 loop spans 14 amino acids. CDR3 protein: CATSSSGRYNEQFF. The DNA of the CDR3 is TGTGCCACCAGTAGCAGCGGGAGATACAATGAGCAGTTCTTC.

The rearrangement joins TRBV4-3 to TRBJ2-7; weak D call: TRBD1 (5 bases). V lost 0 bases and J 3 bases, leaving 12 bases between the germline ends. The CDR3 has 15 amino acids. Germline-derived CDR1 and CDR2 are LGHNA and YSLEER. DNA for the CDR3: TGCGCCAGCAGCCAAGATACGGACACCATCTACGAGCAGTACTTC. Amino acid sequence: CASSQDTDTIYEQYF.

This chain links TRBV9 with TRBJ2-3; 7 nucleotides match TRBD2. After removal of 2 bases from V and 3 bases from J, the junction contained 9 bases not matched to a gene. The CDR3 covers 16 residues. CDR1 is SGDLS and CDR2 is YYNGEE in the germline V gene. The CDR3 sequence is CASSVEGGSRTDTQYF. The CDR3 DNA follows: TGTGCCAGCAGCGTGGAAGGCGGGAGTCGAACAGATACGCAGTATTTT.

J is TRBJ1-6 and V is TRBV4-1; 8 bases map to TRBD1. J lost 4 bases, V lost 0 bases, and 5 bases had no gene match. This CDR3 is built from 17 residues. Germline V gene sequence: CDR1 MGHRA, CDR2 YSYEKL. CDR3 amino acids: CASSQDRGQRYNSPLHF. DNA of the CDR3: TGCGCCAGCAGCCAAGACAGGGGGCAGAGATATAATTCACCCCTCCACTTT.

This chain links TRBV29-1 with TRBJ1-3, with 8 bases lining up with TRBD1. Germline V CDR1 and CDR2: SQVTM, ANQGSEA. After removal of 6 bases from V and 5 bases from J, the junction contained 9 bases not matched to a gene. This CDR3 spans 14 amino acids. CDR3 nucleotide sequence: TGCAGCGTGGCTCAGGGGGCTGGAAGAAACACCATATATTTT. Protein sequence: CSVAQGAGRNTIYF.

This chain links TRBV27 with TRBJ1-6; 8 bases match TRBD1. The CDR3 runs to 15 residues. CDR1 is MNHEY, CDR2 SMNVEV, per germline (reference sequence). The J segment lost 7 bases and the V segment lost 4 bases, leaving 6 bases of the junction unmatched. The CDR3, as DNA: TGTGCCAGCAGTTCGGACAGGGCTCGCAATTCACCCCTCCACTTT. Residues: CASSSDRARNSPLHF.

This rearrangement joins TRBV5-1 to TRBJ2-5; possibly TRBD2 for D (5 bases). With 1 base removed from V and 3 bases from J, the gap between germline ends came to 10 bases. The CDR3 contains 14 residues. CDR1 is SGHRS, CDR2 YFSETQ, per germline. Written as DNA, the CDR3 is TGCGCCAGCAGCTTGTCTGGTAGCGAAGAGACCCAGTACTTC. Translated, it gives CASSLSGSEETQYF.

This rearrangement joins TRBV19 to TRBJ1-4; the match to TRBD1 covers 7 bases. V gave up 5 bases and J gave up 0 bases; unmatched junction bases: 9. CDR3 size: 17 residues. From germline, CDR1 is LNHDA and CDR2 SQIVND (reference sequence). The CDR3 coding sequence is TGTGCCAGTAGTTCCGGACAGGCCCCTGCAACTAATGAAAAACTGTTTTTT. Amino acid sequence: CASSSGQAPATNEKLFF.

This chain links TRBV28 with TRBJ1-2, with a tentative D call TRBD1 (6 bases). Trimming shortened V by 2 bases and J by 2 bases, and 12 bases separated the two germline ends. Germline assignment: CDR1 MDHEN and CDR2 SYDVKM. This CDR3 has 15 residues. CDR3 region: CASSLPPTGNYGYTF. CDR3 nucleotide sequence: TGTGCCAGCAGTTTACCTCCCACAGGGAACTATGGCTACACCTTC.

The V call is TRBV19, the J call TRBJ2-2, with no clear D. CDR1 is LNHDA and CDR2 is SQIVND in the germline V gene (reference sequence). The V end lost 6 bases, the J end lost 4 bases, and 6 bases lay between the germline ends. The CDR3 has 12 amino acids. In DNA form, the CDR3 reads TGTGCCAGTAGACACAGCACCGGGGAGCTGTTTTTT. This sequence encodes CASRHSTGELFF.

This chain joins TRBV27 and TRBJ2-7; 7 bases fit TRBD1. V shed 5 bases and J 3 bases; nucleotides not matched to a gene: 4. This CDR3 spans 13 amino acids. Germline V gives CDR1 MNHEY, CDR2 SMNVEV (reference sequence). The CDR3 region is CASSLTGDYEQYF. CDR3 coding DNA: TGTGCCAGCAGTCTCACAGGGGACTACGAGCAGTACTTC.

The rearrangement uses TRBV25-1 and TRBJ2-2; D not resolved. The germline V gene has CDR1 MGHDK and CDR2 SYGVNS. CDR3 length: 13 amino acids. Trimming pared 4 bases from V and 6 bases from J, leaving 9 bases between. The CDR3 coding sequence is TGTGCCAGCAGTGTATTGGCTGCCGGGGAGCTGTTTTTT. Amino acid sequence: CASSVLAAGELFF.

This chain joins TRBV2 and TRBJ1-4; 7 bases map to TRBD1. The CDR3 loop spans 14 amino acids. Germline CDR1 reads SNHLY; CDR2 reads FYNNEI. V shed 4 bases, J shed 13 bases, and the junction held 12 bases outside the gene matches. CDR3: CASSGQTRGGGLFF. The CDR3 coding sequence is TGTGCCAGCAGTGGCCAGACCCGAGGGGGCGGACTGTTTTTT.

V and J are TRBV5-4 and TRBJ1-6; 7 bases fit TRBD1. The V and J ends lost 0 bases and 8 bases, in that order; junction bases with no gene match: 2. The length of the CDR3 is 14 residues. Germline V lookup: CDR1 SGHNT, CDR2 YYREEE (reference sequence). CDR3 loop: CASSLGTGDSPLHF. The DNA for the CDR3 is TGTGCCAGCAGCTTGGGTACAGGGGATTCACCCCTCCACTTT.